A single TCR beta chain is shown here with its context. The data derive from a study of blood T cell repertoires in COVID-19. Looking at the study overall: PBMCs, B-cell-depleted T cells, or T cells provided the cDNA or gDNA that made up the material.

The cohort comprised adults aged roughly 18 to 95 years residing in under 25 US areas. Donors in Cohort 3 who had recovered were those with two negative PCRs, healthcare professional clearance, or resolution of their symptoms. Only in-frame clones appear in the TCRdb table, and some are missing; sequencing was by immunoSEQ multiplex PCR. The sample records hundreds of thousands of clones, about 88% being singletons. CDR3 length: 15 amino acids. CDR1 and CDR2 (germline): KGHSH, LQKENI. Trimming cost V 2 bases and J 4 bases; bases outside gene matches: 2. This clonotype was obtained from a woman aged 45-59 years who had recovered from COVID-19. The sample consisted of PBMCs or T cells enriched from blood (not recorded which). V gene TRBV18 combines with J gene TRBJ1-1, with 12 bases aligning to TRBD1. The CDR3: CASSPGTGGATEAFF. In DNA, the CDR3 is TGTGCCAGCTCACCAGGGACAGGGGGCGCCACTGAAGCTTTCTTT.